A selection of T cell receptor beta chains follows, all from one sample in a study of blood T cells in healthy people across ages. TCRdb redid the calling of the 5' RACE reads with MiXCR, one entry per CDR3 protein. The sample consists of over 500,000 distinct CDR3 sequences, roughly a quarter of them appearing once. The sample also formed part of further work on T cells of mothers and their children.

Sequenced input: blood. The receptors were gathered from a boy aged 2-15 years in good health. The CDR3 runs from the conserved cysteine through the conserved F or W. D genes are given only for firm matches. Clone size appears in some rows only: once, few, many, or a class for an expanded clone.

V	J	D	size	CDR3	DNA
TRBV3-1	TRBJ2-7	.	many	CASSHPTASYEQYF	TGTGCCAGCAGCCATCCCACGGCCTCCTACGAGCAGTACTTC
TRBV6-2/TRBV6-3	TRBJ2-3	TRBD2	once	CASSYEASGHTDTQYF	TGTGCCAGCAGTTACGAGGCTAGCGGCCACACAGATACGCAGTATTTT
TRBV27	TRBJ2-7	.	few	CASSLGTNYEQYF	TGTGCCAGCAGTTTAGGGACCAACTACGAGCAGTACTTC
TRBV6-2/TRBV6-3	TRBJ1-5	.	.	CASSNRDPRNDNQPQHF	TGTGCCAGCAGCAACCGGGACCCAAGGAATGATAATCAGCCCCAGCATTTT
TRBV29-1	TRBJ1-1	.	few	CSVDPDSNTEAFF	TGCAGCGTTGACCCCGACAGTAACACTGAAGCTTTCTTT
TRBV5-4	TRBJ2-5	TRBD1	.	CASRRSRGLYQETQYF	TGTGCCAGCAGGAGAAGCAGGGGGCTGTACCAAGAGACCCAGTACTTC
TRBV18	TRBJ1-6	.	few	CASSPRSESNSPLHF	TGTGCCAGCTCACCACGGTCCGAGAGTAATTCACCCCTCCACTTT
TRBV14	TRBJ1-3	.	few	CASSQPTGSGNTIYF	TGTGCCAGCAGCCAACCTACAGGGTCTGGAAACACCATATATTTT
TRBV20-1	TRBJ2-3	TRBD1	.	CSARWDRETDTQYF	TGCAGTGCTAGATGGGACAGAGAAACAGATACGCAGTATTTT
TRBV5-1	TRBJ2-5	TRBD2	.	CASSISSGRPLQETQYF	TGCGCCAGCAGCATCTCTAGCGGGAGGCCCCTCCAAGAGACCCAGTACTTC